This is a list of T cell receptor beta chains from one sample in a study of T cell responses to AZD1222 COVID-19 vaccine. The data were produced by immunoSEQ multiplex PCR, yet TCRdb's version contains in-frame clones alone and is incomplete. Of about 75,000 clones in the sample, 88% were seen once. The sample was peripheral blood, taken 28 days after the second dose of the MenACWY control vaccine. These receptor sequences come from an adult who received the MenACWY meningococcal vaccine as a control. CDR3s include the opening cysteine and the closing phenylalanine or tryptophan. A D gene is named only where the DNA matches it firmly. Some rows mark clone size as missing; the rest say once, few, many or name a class of expanded clone.

CDR3nt,CDR3aa,v_gene,abundance,len,j_gene,d_gene
TGTGCCAGCAATGTGGGGACAGGGCCGAATTCACCCCTCCACTTT,CASNVGTGPNSPLHF,TRBV28,-,15,TRBJ1-6,TRBD1
TGTGCCAGCAGCGTAGCGGCGGGGGTGAACGAGCAGTACTTC,CASSVAAGVNEQYF,TRBV9,-,14,TRBJ2-7,TRBD2
TGCGCCAGCAGTGAGTTTCTTCCAGGGGTCGGATTTCCGAGCTATGGCTACACCTTC,CASSEFLPGVGFPSYGYTF,TRBV10-1,-,19,TRBJ1-2,-
TGTGCCAGCAGCCCGCGGGACGGGTGGGAGACCCAGTACTTC,CASSPRDGWETQYF,TRBV11-2,-,14,TRBJ2-5,-
TGTGCCAGCAGTCCGGGACAGGGGGGCACTGAAGCTTTCTTT,CASSPGQGGTEAFF,TRBV27,-,14,TRBJ1-1,TRBD1
TGTGCCAGCAGGGCCGGAAGGGGCGATTGGACTGAAGCTTTCTTT,CASRAGRGDWTEAFF,TRBV6-5,-,15,TRBJ1-1,-
TGTGCCAGCCGGGGGGCAAGTTCACCCCTCCACTTT,CASRGASSPLHF,TRBV12-3/TRBV12-4,-,12,TRBJ1-6,-
TGTGCCACCTGTTTAGGGTTCAGAGCTTTCTTT,CATCLGFRAFF,TRBV6-5,-,11,TRBJ1-1,-
TGTGCCAGCAGCTTAGGCGGGACAAACTCTAACTATGGCTACACCTTC,CASSLGGTNSNYGYTF,TRBV7-2,-,16,TRBJ1-2,-
TGTGCCAGCAGCCAAGGAGCCAGCCCCAGCACAGATACGCAGTATTTT,CASSQGASPSTDTQYF,TRBV3-1/TRBV3-2,-,16,TRBJ2-3,-
TGTGCCAGCAGCCAAGGACAGGGATTGAACACTGAAGCTTTCTTT,CASSQGQGLNTEAFF,TRBV16,-,15,TRBJ1-1,TRBD1
TGTGCCAGTAGTTTCCGAGGGGCCCCTTCGGGCTACACCTTC,CASSFRGAPSGYTF,TRBV19,-,14,TRBJ1-2,-
TGTGCCAGCAGTCCGGGGGGCTGGAGTAGCTACACCTTC,CASSPGGWSSYTF,TRBV6-5,-,13,TRBJ1-2,-
TGTGCCAGCAGCTTGACAGGGACTGGGGCCAACGTCCTGACTTTC,CASSLTGTGANVLTF,TRBV11-2,-,15,TRBJ2-6,TRBD1
TGTGCCAGCCATCTTTGGGGTTTCTCTGGGGCCAACGTCCTGACTTTC,CASHLWGFSGANVLTF,TRBV5-4,-,16,TRBJ2-6,-
TGTGCCAGCAGCTCAGCGGGGGGGCAGTACTTC,CASSSAGGQYF,TRBV28,-,11,TRBJ2-7,TRBD2
TGTGCCTCCACATTAGCGGGGGGCCGGACAGATACGCAGTATTTT,CASTLAGGRTDTQYF,TRBV27,-,15,TRBJ2-3,TRBD2
TGCAGCGTGTTCGGGACATGGAACACCGGGGAGCTGTTTTTT,CSVFGTWNTGELFF,TRBV29-1,-,14,TRBJ2-2,-
TGTGCCAGCAGCGTAGATCAGGGGAACCAGCCCCAGCATTTT,CASSVDQGNQPQHF,TRBV9,-,14,TRBJ1-5,-
TGTGCCAGCAGCCAAGTTCAGAACACTGAAGCTTTCTTT,CASSQVQNTEAFF,TRBV3-1/TRBV3-2,few,13,TRBJ1-1,-
TGTGCCAGCAGTTTATGGGGGCTCGGCACAGATACGCAGTATTTT,CASSLWGLGTDTQYF,TRBV7-2,-,15,TRBJ2-3,-
TGTGCCAGCAGGACGAGCAGGGGCACTGAAGCTTTCTTT,CASRTSRGTEAFF,TRBV6-5,few,13,TRBJ1-1,-